This T cell receptor (beta chain) came from a study of T cells in localized non-small cell lung cancer. Using immunoSEQ multiplex PCR, the repertoire was profiled, and TCRdb retains in-frame clones only, with some absent. Among about 39,000 clones listed, 75% to 85% were seen once. The source material was PBMCs, sampled before any cancer treatment. The receptor comes from a woman aged 35 to 70 with stage II squamous cell lung carcinoma.

The CDR3 protein is CASSQIAGVTDTQYF. For the CDR3, the DNA is TGTGCCAGCAGCCAGATAGCGGGAGTCACAGATACGCAGTATTTT. The chain carries TRBV7-2 and TRBJ2-3; 9 bases fit TRBD2. This CDR3 is built from 15 residues. CDR1 and CDR2 (germline): SGHTA, FQGNSA. Trimming at V came to 5 bases and at J to 2 bases, leaving 5 bases not matched to a gene.